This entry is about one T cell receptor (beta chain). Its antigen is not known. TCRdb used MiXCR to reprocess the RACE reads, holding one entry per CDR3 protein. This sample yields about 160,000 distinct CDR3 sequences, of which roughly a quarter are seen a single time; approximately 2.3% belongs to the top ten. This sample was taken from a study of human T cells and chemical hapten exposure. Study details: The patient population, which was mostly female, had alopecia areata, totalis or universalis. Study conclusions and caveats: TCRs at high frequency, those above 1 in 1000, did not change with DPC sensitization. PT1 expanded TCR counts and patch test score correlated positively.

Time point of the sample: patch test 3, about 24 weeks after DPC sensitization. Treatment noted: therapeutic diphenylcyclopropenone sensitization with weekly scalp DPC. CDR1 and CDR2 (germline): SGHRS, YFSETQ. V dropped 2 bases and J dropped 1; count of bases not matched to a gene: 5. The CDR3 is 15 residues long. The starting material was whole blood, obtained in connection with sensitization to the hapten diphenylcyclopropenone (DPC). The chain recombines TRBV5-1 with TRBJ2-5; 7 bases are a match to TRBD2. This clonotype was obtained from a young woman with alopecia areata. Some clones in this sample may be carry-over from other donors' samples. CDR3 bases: TGCGCCAGCAGCTTTGTAGGCGGGGGCCAAGAGACCCAGTACTTC. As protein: CASSFVGGGQETQYF.